This T cell receptor (beta chain) was retrieved from a study of cytomegalovirus exposure and HLA in healthy donors. The PCR had 60 Vbeta and 13 Jbeta primers. Sequenced by immunoSEQ multiplex PCR; TCRdb stores in-frame clones only, minus some. Counted here are approximately 97,000 clones, approximately 87% occurring once; the ten biggest clones make up 2.6%. Details on this clone: Antigen: not known.

This CDR3 spans 15 amino acids. The V gene lost 0 bases and the J gene lost 4 bases, with 14 bases spanning the gap. Germline assignment: CDR1 SGHTS and CDR2 YDEGEE. Study outcomes and limitations: The authors considered a cluster of highly shared sequence variants likely to be a sequencing artifact.

This receptor was obtained from a man aged 40-49 years in good health and CMV-seronegative. Sequencing was carried out using PBMCs. The chain couples TRBV5-8 to TRBJ2-7; possibly TRBD1 for D (5 bases). DNA for the CDR3: TGTGCCAGCAGCTTGGCCCAGGGAAAGGCATACGAGCAGTACTTC. Its translation: CASSLAQGKAYEQYF.